Listed here are 25 T cell receptor beta chains from one sample, sequenced in a study of OX40 agonist ivuxolimab in advanced cancers. Assay used: immunoSEQ multiplex PCR; TCRdb lists only in-frame clones, some missing. The data hold roughly 23,000 clones, with 70% to 90% observed a single time. Sample: CD4+ or CD8+ T cells sorted from blood, taken in a trial of the OX40 agonist ivuxolimab. These receptor sequences come from an adult with an advanced solid tumor such as melanoma, head and neck, liver or kidney cancer.

The gene calls are TRBV27 and TRBJ1-3; TRBD1 matches 7 bases. Trimming took 5 bases from V and 4 from J; bases not matched to a gene: 5. Per germline, CDR1 MNHEY and CDR2 SMNVEV (reference sequence). CDR3 length: 14 residues. CDR3 coding DNA: TGTGCCAGCAGTCTACAGGGGAGAGGAAACACCATATATTTT. Encoded protein: CASSLQGRGNTIYF.

V and J are TRBV4-3 and TRBJ1-2, with D perhaps TRBD1 (5 bases). The CDR3 spans 15 residues. The V end was cut by 4 bases, the J end by 2 bases, with 14 bases between. Looked up from germline, CDR1 is LGHNA and CDR2 is YSLEER. CDR3 protein: CASSLAVGPNYGYTF. The DNA of the CDR3 is TGCGCCAGCAGCCTTGCCGTGGGGCCAAACTATGGCTACACCTTC.

The V gene is TRBV6-5, the J gene TRBJ2-5; 7 bases map to TRBD2. Germline CDR1 and CDR2: MNHEY and SVGAGI. V was pared by 6 bases and J by 3 bases, with 10 bases of the junction left unmatched. The CDR3 has 15 amino acids. The CDR3 loop reads CASRSHRAGKETQYF. In nucleotides, the CDR3 is TGTGCCAGCAGATCCCATCGAGCGGGAAAAGAGACCCAGTACTTC.

V usage is TRBV30 and J usage is TRBJ1-2, with 8 bases that match TRBD1. V dropped 3 bases and J dropped 8; count of bases not matched to a gene: 26. The length of the CDR3 is 19 residues. Per germline, CDR1 GTSNPN and CDR2 SVGIG (reference sequence). CDR3 sequence: CAWSPDLSSPDRELRGYTF. The CDR3 bases are TGTGCCTGGAGCCCGGACCTAAGCTCCCCGGACAGGGAGTTGAGAGGCTACACCTTC.

This sequence joins TRBV4-2 and TRBJ1-2, with D tentatively TRBD1 (5 bases). The germline gives CDR1 LGHNA, CDR2 YNFKEQ. V lost 4 bases, J lost 2 bases, and 17 bases lay in between. The CDR3 loop spans 16 amino acids. CDR3 sequence reads: CASSPEDTPGNYGYTF. The CDR3 DNA is TGTGCCAGCAGCCCCGAGGACACTCCCGGGAACTATGGCTACACCTTC.

In DNA form, the CDR3 reads TGTGCCAGTAGTCTTCGGGACAGGCCAACCTACGAGCAGTACTTC. It yields the protein CASSLRDRPTYEQYF. The chain uses TRBV19 and TRBJ2-7; 8 nucleotides align to TRBD1. The CDR3 loop spans 15 amino acids. J was trimmed by 2 bases and V by 5 bases; bases with no gene match: 8. Germline V CDR1 and CDR2: LNHDA, SQIVND (reference sequence).

This rearrangement joins TRBV4-1 to TRBJ2-1; TRBD2 aligns across 7 bases. The CDR3 length is 16 residues. V shed 0 bases and J 4 bases; nucleotides not matched to a gene: 6. Germline CDR1 reads MGHRA; CDR2 reads YSYEKL. CDR3 coding DNA: TGCGCCAGCAGCCAAGACCCAGCGGGAATGTACAATGAGCAGTTCTTC. Translating it yields CASSQDPAGMYNEQFF.

The rearrangement joins TRBV7-9 to TRBJ1-5; D gene ambiguous. In germline, CDR1 is SEHNR, CDR2 FQNEAQ (reference sequence). CDR3 length equals 14 residues. Trimming removed 1 base at V and 0 bases at J, with 4 bases between. The CDR3 bases are TGTGCCAGCAGCTTAGGGATTAGCAATCAGCCCCAGCATTTT. This sequence encodes CASSLGISNQPQHF.

The rearrangement joins TRBV19 to TRBJ2-2; D is undetermined. Germline V lookup: CDR1 LNHDA, CDR2 SQIVND (reference sequence). The V end lost 4 bases, the J end lost 5 bases, and 17 bases lay between the germline ends. The CDR3 extends over 16 amino acids. CDR3 sequence reads: CASSTLPSSTTGELFF. CDR3 coding DNA: TGTGCCAGTAGTACGCTCCCTAGTTCTACTACCGGGGAGCTGTTTTTT.

This sequence joins TRBV13 and TRBJ2-7; 7 nucleotides line up with TRBD2. The CDR3 covers 15 residues. The V gene end was trimmed by 5 bases and the J gene end by 3 bases; junction bases not matched to a gene: 10. Germline V gene sequence: CDR1 PRHDT, CDR2 FYEKMQ (reference sequence). This chain's CDR3 is CASSETAGRVYEQYF. CDR3 DNA: TGTGCCAGCAGCGAAACAGCGGGGAGGGTCTACGAGCAGTACTTC. The complete variable domain, with remaining parts taken from reference TRBV13 and TRBJ2-7, reads AAGVIQSPRHLIKEKRETATLKCYPIPRHDTVYWYQQGPGQDPQFLISFYEKMQSDKGSIPDRFSAQQFSDYHSELNMSSLELGDSALYFCASSETAGRVYEQYFGPGTRLTVT.

This clone was seen a single time. V gene TRBV29-1 combines with J gene TRBJ2-1; TRBD1 aligns across 7 bases. The CDR3 runs to 16 residues. Germline loops: CDR1 SQVTM, CDR2 ANQGSEA. V was clipped by 0 bases and J by 1 base; unmatched bases: 6. CDR3 nucleotide sequence: TGCAGCGTTGAAGAACCCGGGACAGTGTCCTACAATGAGCAGTTCTTC. Residues: CSVEEPGTVSYNEQFF.

The chain couples TRBV29-1 to TRBJ1-1; no reliable D call. The germline V and J ends were trimmed by 0 bases and 11 bases, with 10 bases remaining between them. Germline assignment: CDR1 SQVTM and CDR2 ANQGSEA. The CDR3 extends over 11 amino acids. The CDR3 loop is CSVEEPLGAFF. CDR3 coding DNA: TGCAGCGTTGAAGAACCCTTAGGGGCTTTCTTT.

The chain has TRBV7-1 and TRBJ1-5; maybe TRBD1 (6 bases). TRBV7-1 is recorded as an ORF, its role being uncertain. CDR3 size: 18 residues. V lost 4 bases and J 0 bases, leaving 19 bases between the germline ends. The CDR3 bases are TGTGCCAGCAGCTTGAGGGGAGGACAGCCGTATAGCAATCAGCCCCAGCATTTT. This gives the protein CASSLRGGQPYSNQPQHF.

The chain couples TRBV27 to TRBJ2-1; D is undetermined. This CDR3 region has 15 residues. Germline CDR1 reads MNHEY; CDR2 reads SMNVEV (reference sequence). V was trimmed by 5 bases and J by 0 bases, leaving 11 bases between them. In DNA, the CDR3 is TGTGCCAGCAGTGCTTACAGTAGCTCCTACAATGAGCAGTTCTTC. Translating gives CASSAYSSSYNEQFF.

This clone occurred once. This chain joins TRBV7-9 and TRBJ2-7, with TRBD1 matching 8 bases. CDR1 and CDR2 (germline): SEHNR, FQNEAQ (reference sequence). This CDR3 region has 14 residues. The J segment lost 7 bases and the V segment lost 5 bases, leaving 10 bases of the junction unmatched. The CDR3 coding sequence is TGTGCCAGCAGCATACCAGGGGGCTCAAGGGAGCAGTACTTC. Translating it yields CASSIPGGSREQYF. The whole variable domain, filled in from reference TRBV7-9 and TRBJ2-7, reads DTGVSQNPRHKITKRGQNVTFRCDPISEHNRLYWYRQTLGQGPEFLTYFQNEAQLEKSRLLSDRFSAERPKGSFSTLEIQRTEQGDSAMYLCASSIPGGSREQYFGPGTRLTVT.

V and J are TRBV5-6 and TRBJ2-5; 11 bases line up with TRBD2. Germline lookup yields CDR1 SGHDT and CDR2 YYEEEE. V shed 4 bases and J 2 bases; nucleotides not matched to a gene: 13. The CDR3 is 18 amino acids. CDR3 nucleotide sequence: TGTGCCAGCAGCCGGGAACTTAGCGGGAGGGCCATGCAAGAGACCCAGTACTTC. It translates to CASSRELSGRAMQETQYF. The full variable domain, its missing parts supplied by reference TRBV5-6 and TRBJ2-5, is DAGVTQSPTHLIKTRGQQVTLRCSPKSGHDTVSWYQQALGQGPQFIFQYYEEEERQRGNFPDRFSGHQFPNYSSELNVNALLLGDSALYLCASSRELSGRAMQETQYFGPGTRLLVL.

The chain couples TRBV7-9 to TRBJ2-7; D gene unclear. Trimming shortened V by 1 base and J by 5 bases, and 12 bases separated the two germline ends. Germline CDR1 and CDR2: SEHNR and FQNEAQ (reference sequence). The CDR3 loop spans 14 amino acids. The CDR3 sequence: CASSLDSLVNEQYF. In nucleotides, the CDR3 is TGTGCCAGCAGCTTAGACAGCTTGGTGAACGAGCAGTACTTC.

The V and J genes are TRBV29-1 and TRBJ2-7; 9 bases align to TRBD1. The germline CDR1 and CDR2 sequences are SQVTM and ANQGSEA. This CDR3 is built from 14 residues. The V and J ends lost 3 bases and 3 bases, in that order; junction bases with no gene match: 6. The CDR3 is CSVEAGQGIYEQYF. The CDR3 nucleotides read TGCAGCGTTGAGGCGGGACAGGGAATCTACGAGCAGTACTTC.

The CDR3 sequence: CASSLVPGTGAYGYTF. The CDR3 DNA follows: TGTGCCAGCAGCTTAGTGCCCGGGACAGGAGCCTATGGCTACACCTTC. This chain links TRBV7-3 with TRBJ1-2, with 8 bases aligning to TRBD1. Germline-derived CDR1 and CDR2 are SGHTA and FQGTGA. CDR3 length equals 16 residues. The V and J ends lost 2 bases and 4 bases, in that order; junction bases with no gene match: 9.

The J gene is TRBJ1-1, the V gene TRBV6-6, with D possibly TRBD1 on 5 matching bases. Trimming left V 7 bases short and J 1 base short, with 10 bases between. Germline V gene lookup returns CDR1 MNHNY and CDR2 SVGAGI (reference sequence). This CDR3 spans 13 amino acids. The CDR3 is CASMAGQNTEAFF. The CDR3 nucleotides read TGTGCCAGCATGGCCGGACAGAACACTGAAGCTTTCTTT.

Within the sample, this clone is medium-sized (0.01 to 0.1%). V and J are TRBV10-2 and TRBJ2-1, with TRBD2 matching 7 bases. The CDR3 contains 15 residues. The J segment lost 4 bases and the V segment lost 2 bases, leaving 5 bases of the junction unmatched. Germline lookup yields CDR1 WSHSY and CDR2 SAAADI. CDR3 region: CASSEIPSGYNEQFF. The CDR3 DNA follows: TGCGCCAGCAGTGAGATCCCTAGCGGATACAATGAGCAGTTCTTC.

This sequence joins TRBV5-1 and TRBJ2-7; no firm D call. Trimming took off 0 bases at V and 0 bases at J, with 10 bases between the two ends. Germline CDR1 SGHRS, CDR2 YFSETQ. This CDR3 has 15 amino acids. The CDR3 is CASSLETVISYEQYF. The CDR3, as DNA: TGCGCCAGCAGCTTGGAGACTGTAATCTCCTACGAGCAGTACTTC. Full variable domain (rest looked up from reference TRBV5-1 and TRBJ2-7): KAGVTQTPRYLIKTRGQQVTLSCSPISGHRSVSWYQQTPGQGLQFLFEYFSETQRNKGNFPGRFSGRQFSNSRSEMNVSTLELGDSALYLCASSLETVISYEQYFGPGTRLTVT.

The chain couples TRBV27 to TRBJ2-1, with TRBD1 matching 8 bases. The V gene's germline CDR1 is MNHEY and CDR2 SMNVEV (reference sequence). V was clipped by 4 bases and J by 14 bases; unmatched bases: 4. There are 11 residues in the CDR3. The CDR3 DNA follows: TGTGCCAGCAGTTCCGGACAGGGCGAGTTCTTC. Its translation: CASSSGQGEFF.

V usage is TRBV4-1 and J usage is TRBJ1-5; TRBD1 is a possible D gene (6 bases). The germline V gene encodes CDR1 MGHRA and CDR2 YSYEKL. The CDR3 covers 14 residues. V was shortened by 4 bases and J by 4 bases, with 11 bases between the two germline ends. The CDR3, as DNA: TGCGCCAGCAGCCCACAGGGTTTGAATCAGCCCCAGCATTTT. Its translation: CASSPQGLNQPQHF.

The chain joins TRBV19 to TRBJ2-3; the D gene is possibly TRBD2 (5 bases). Germline values: CDR1 LNHDA, CDR2 SQIVND (reference sequence). V was cut by 6 bases and J by 1 base, with 14 bases left in between. CDR3 length: 15 amino acids. CDR3 bases: TGTGCCAGTAGGCCCGGGATACGACGCACAGATACGCAGTATTTT. Amino acid sequence: CASRPGIRRTDTQYF.